One sample yielded the 16 T cell receptor beta chains listed below, sequenced in a study of beta chain features in type 1 diabetes. Study conclusions and caveats: A moderate, significant TCRB CDR3 shortening appeared in type 1 diabetes across four CD4+ subsets.

Antigen specificity for these receptors is unknown. Since all of the isolated RNA was reverse transcribed, expressed TCRB transcripts were what got sequenced. Using immunoSEQ multiplex PCR, the repertoire was profiled, and TCRdb retains in-frame clones only, with some absent. The repertoire holds hundreds of thousands of clones, with roughly 10% as singletons. The specimen sequenced was naive CD4+ T cells from blood. These TCRs come from a young man with type 1 diabetes.

The rearrangement joins TRBV6-1 to TRBJ1-5, with D hard to call. Germline-derived CDR1 and CDR2 are MNHNS and SASEGT. The germline V and J ends were trimmed by 2 bases and 12 bases, with 8 bases remaining between them. The CDR3 is 11 amino acids. CDR3 nucleotides: TGTGCCAGCAGTGAATTCCGGGGCCAGCATTTT. Translation: CASSEFRGQHF.

This clone was observed a few times. The V gene is TRBV5-4, the J gene TRBJ2-1; a weak D match, TRBD1 (5 bases). CDR1 SGHNT and CDR2 YYREEE come from the germline V gene (reference sequence). V was clipped by 9 bases and J by 7 bases, with 11 bases between them. The CDR3 sequence is 11 residues long. The CDR3 DNA sequence: TGTGCCACCCTTGGGGCGAATGAGCAGTTCTTC. Translated: CATLGANEQFF.

V and J are TRBV5-4 and TRBJ1-6; 11 nucleotides agree with TRBD1. CDR1 SGHNT and CDR2 YYREEE come from the germline V gene (reference sequence). This CDR3 is built from 14 residues. After removal of 4 bases from V and 10 bases from J, the junction contained 4 bases not matched to a gene. The CDR3 nucleotides are TGTGCCAGCAGCAGGGACAGGGGGATCTCACCCCTCCACTTT. As protein: CASSRDRGISPLHF.

The chain is built from TRBV5-1 and TRBJ2-3; 8 bases agree with TRBD1. The length of the CDR3 is 15 residues. Germline assignment: CDR1 SGHRS and CDR2 YFSETQ. The ends lost 2 bases at V and 3 bases at J; junction bases unmatched: 5. This CDR3 is CASSLRTGLTDTQYF. The CDR3 region has the DNA TGCGCCAGCAGCTTAAGGACAGGGCTTACAGATACGCAGTATTTT. Supplemented by reference TRBV5-1 and TRBJ2-3, the full variable domain reads KAGVTQTPRYLIKTRGQQVTLSCSPISGHRSVSWYQQTPGQGLQFLFEYFSETQRNKGNFPGRFSGRQFSNSRSEMNVSTLELGDSALYLCASSLRTGLTDTQYFGPGTRLTVL.

V and J are TRBV4-1 and TRBJ2-1; the D is unclear. This CDR3 is built from 15 residues. Germline CDR1 is MGHRA and CDR2 is YSYEKL. Deletions cut 0 bases from V and 9 bases from J, with 15 bases between. CDR3 protein: CASSQDRITVTEQFF. CDR3 in DNA: TGCGCCAGCAGCCAAGACCGAATTACGGTCACTGAGCAGTTCTTC.

This clone was picked up a small number of times. This chain connects TRBV10-3 to TRBJ2-3; D is perhaps TRBD1 (6 bases). The germline V gene has CDR1 ENHRY and CDR2 SYGVKD. The CDR3 spans 15 residues. The V end was cut by 4 bases, the J end by 1 base, with 12 bases between. This chain's CDR3 is CAISGGGRGTDTQYF. CDR3 DNA: TGTGCCATCAGTGGAGGGGGTAGAGGCACAGATACGCAGTATTTT.

This clone was seen a handful of times. V is TRBV4-3 and J is TRBJ2-7; 8 nucleotides align to TRBD2. The CDR3 length is 15 residues. CDR1 is LGHNA and CDR2 is YSLEER in the germline V gene. J gave up 3 bases and V 1 base, and 5 bases lay outside the gene matches. This CDR3 reads CASSQGGLAGYEQYF. The CDR3 DNA reads as TGCGCCAGCAGCCAAGGAGGGCTAGCGGGCTACGAGCAGTACTTC.

The rearrangement joins TRBV5-1 to TRBJ2-7; TRBD1 agrees at 7 bases. Looked up from germline, CDR1 is SGHRS and CDR2 is YFSETQ. Trimming removed 4 bases from V and 5 bases from J; junction bases left unmatched: 9. The CDR3 loop spans 14 amino acids. The CDR3 sequence: CASSPTTGWDEQYF. The CDR3 nucleotides are TGCGCCAGCAGCCCCACGACAGGGTGGGACGAGCAGTACTTC.

This sequence joins TRBV7-2 and TRBJ2-3; TRBD2 matches 13 bases. After removal of 2 bases from V and 1 base from J, the junction contained 3 bases not matched to a gene. CDR1 and CDR2 (germline): SGHTA, FQGNSA. The CDR3 runs 17 residues. In DNA, the CDR3 is TGTGCCAGCAGCTTAACTAGCGGGGGGGCCGGCACAGATACGCAGTATTTT. It codes for CASSLTSGGAGTDTQYF.

The table lists this clone with a few counts. The chain joins TRBV4-3 to TRBJ2-3, with D possibly being TRBD2 (5 bases). Germline-derived CDR1 and CDR2 are LGHNA and YSLEER. The CDR3 has 15 residues. Trimming took 1 base from V and 9 from J, leaving 17 bases between them. CDR3 sequence reads: CASSQARDPRLTQYF. Here the CDR3 DNA reads TGCGCCAGCAGCCAAGCTCGGGATCCGAGGCTGACGCAGTATTTT.

The rearrangement links TRBV5-1 to TRBJ2-3, with no clear D. V was pared by 6 bases and J by 0 bases, with 8 bases between. This CDR3 is 13 amino acids long. The germline CDR1 and CDR2 sequences are SGHRS and YFSETQ. The CDR3 DNA reads as TGCGCCAGCAAGTTGCGGAGCACAGATACGCAGTATTTT. This gives the protein CASKLRSTDTQYF. The variable domain in full, with the rest retrieved from reference TRBV5-1 and TRBJ2-3, is KAGVTQTPRYLIKTRGQQVTLSCSPISGHRSVSWYQQTPGQGLQFLFEYFSETQRNKGNFPGRFSGRQFSNSRSEMNVSTLELGDSALYLCASKLRSTDTQYFGPGTRLTVL.

V and J are TRBV4-1 and TRBJ2-3; 10 bases fit TRBD1. This CDR3 contains 15 residues. Germline loops: CDR1 MGHRA, CDR2 YSYEKL. Trimming at V came to 6 bases and at J to 6 bases, leaving 9 bases not matched to a gene. The CDR3 loop is CASRPWDRGGDTQYF. The CDR3 DNA sequence: TGCGCCAGCAGACCCTGGGACAGGGGCGGGGATACGCAGTATTTT.

The chain is built from TRBV15 and TRBJ1-6, with a possible D match to TRBD1 (6 bases). Germline V gene lookup returns CDR1 LNHNV and CDR2 YYDKDF (reference sequence). CDR3 size: 15 residues. V lost 7 bases to trimming and J lost 0 bases, with 10 bases between them. The CDR3 sequence is CATKTGSSYNSPLHF. In DNA form, the CDR3 reads TGTGCCACCAAAACAGGGAGCTCCTATAATTCACCCCTCCACTTT.

In this sample, this clone turned up a few times. The DNA of the CDR3 is TGCGCCAGCAGCTACGGGACTAGCGGAGAGACCCAGTACTTC. Translation gives CASSYGTSGETQYF. The chain employs TRBV5-1 and TRBJ2-5; TRBD2 aligns across 11 bases. Unmatched junction bases numbered 2, after V lost 3 bases and J lost 4 bases. The CDR3 extends over 14 amino acids. Germline CDR1 and CDR2: SGHRS and YFSETQ.

This chain joins TRBV9 and TRBJ2-1; a possible D gene is TRBD1 (6 bases). V lost 1 base to trimming and J lost 5 bases, with 13 bases between them. The CDR3 extends over 15 amino acids. The germline V gene has CDR1 SGDLS and CDR2 YYNGEE. In nucleotides, the CDR3 is TGTGCCAGCAGCGTATGGCTAGGGGGAAACAATGAGCAGTTCTTC. Its protein is CASSVWLGGNNEQFF.

This clone came up a few times. This chain joins TRBV28 and TRBJ2-5, with no clear D. The CDR3 has 11 amino acids. Germline V gives CDR1 MDHEN, CDR2 SYDVKM. With 6 bases removed from V and 3 bases from J, the gap between germline ends came to 5 bases. CDR3: CASRREETQYF. DNA of the CDR3: TGTGCCAGCAGGAGAGAAGAGACCCAGTACTTC.